Listed below are T cell receptor beta chains from one sample, sequenced in a study of shared T cell receptors in the human thymus. Clones were read by immunoSEQ multiplex PCR, and TCRdb kept only the in-frame ones, dropping some. The sample includes just under 550,000 clones, about 80% seen only once; the top ten take about 0.012%. The same specimen was also included in a second study, on human thymus T cells.

Sequenced sample: thymocytes. These receptors originate from a boy in the first two years of life with a congenital heart defect. Both conserved end residues are part of each CDR3. The D gene is left open where the match is weak. Only some rows state a clone size, as once, few, many or a class for expanded clones.

j_call | clone_size | v_call | d_call | cdr3_aa | cdr3_nt
TRBJ2-1 | - | TRBV30 | TRBD1 | CAWERNRGPVTGHNEQFF | TGTGCCTGGGAACGAAACAGGGGGCCCGTTACAGGACACAATGAGCAGTTCTTC
TRBJ2-1 | - | TRBV30 | - | CAWNSRLARYNEQFF | TGTGCCTGGAACTCGCGGCTAGCGCGATACAATGAGCAGTTCTTC
TRBJ2-7 | - | TRBV4-1 | TRBD2 | CASSQDPGLAGGEQYF | TGCGCCAGCAGCCAAGATCCGGGACTAGCGGGAGGAGAGCAGTACTTC
TRBJ2-2 | - | TRBV12-5 | - | CASGPPGGGELFF | TGTGCTAGTGGTCCACCCGGAGGCGGGGAGCTGTTTTTT
TRBJ2-2 | - | TRBV7-3 | - | CASSEGTSNTGELFF | TGTGCCAGCAGCGAGGGGACTTCCAACACCGGGGAGCTGTTTTTT
TRBJ2-7 | - | TRBV28 | TRBD2 | CASRLAGAYEQYF | TGTGCCAGCCGACTAGCGGGGGCCTACGAGCAGTACTTC
TRBJ1-1 | - | TRBV7-6 | - | CASSLLPDRHTEAFF | TGTGCCAGCAGCTTGTTGCCGGACAGACACACTGAAGCTTTCTTT
TRBJ1-2 | - | TRBV30 | TRBD1 | CAWLPQPGTGLSHYGYTF | TGTGCCTGGCTGCCTCAACCCGGGACAGGGTTATCCCACTATGGCTACACCTTC
TRBJ2-5 | - | TRBV5-1 | - | CASRSHSGLYQETQYF | TGCGCCAGCAGATCACATAGCGGCCTGTACCAAGAGACCCAGTACTTC
TRBJ2-5 | - | TRBV5-1 | TRBD1 | CASSLEGTGEGRETQYF | TGCGCCAGCAGCTTAGAGGGGACAGGGGAGGGTCGAGAGACCCAGTACTTC
TRBJ2-1 | once | TRBV14 | - | CASSRFAQRKQFF | TGTGCCAGCAGCCGTTTCGCCCAGAGGAAGCAGTTCTTC
TRBJ2-5 | once | TRBV9 | TRBD2 | CASSVEGRGDETQYF | TGTGCCAGCAGCGTAGAGGGGCGGGGGGATGAGACCCAGTACTTC
TRBJ2-1 | - | TRBV7-8 | TRBD2 | CASSYSPTTSGRTRAYNEQFF | TGTGCCAGCAGCTACAGCCCCACGACTAGCGGGAGAACCAGGGCCTACAATGAGCAGTTCTTC
TRBJ2-4 | once | TRBV7-2 | - | CASSLEGLREAKNIQYF | TGTGCCAGCAGCTTAGAGGGTTTGCGGGAAGCCAAAAACATTCAGTACTTC
TRBJ2-1 | - | TRBV7-2 | TRBD2 | CASSLPELLAGEGNEQFF | TGTGCCAGCAGCCTTCCGGAACTACTAGCGGGAGAAGGAAATGAGCAGTTCTTC
TRBJ2-7 | - | TRBV11-2 | - | CASSFSSGLSYEQYF | TGTGCCAGCAGCTTTAGCTCCGGACTATCCTACGAGCAGTACTTC
TRBJ2-5 | once | TRBV5-6 | - | CASSLLVRGLTETQYF | TGTGCCAGCAGCTTGCTTGTTCGGGGGTTGACAGAGACCCAGTACTTC
TRBJ2-7 | - | TRBV7-2 | TRBD2 | CASSLAIAGSHEQYF | TGTGCCAGCAGCTTAGCGATAGCGGGTTCCCACGAGCAGTACTTC
TRBJ2-1 | few | TRBV6-1 | TRBD2 | CASSDLAVSSMGEQFF | TGTGCCAGCAGTGACCTAGCGGTCTCCTCCATGGGTGAGCAGTTCTTC
TRBJ1-4 | - | TRBV30 | TRBD1 | CAWSQNAPGTGGEKLFF | TGTGCCTGGAGCCAAAACGCCCCCGGGACAGGTGGCGAAAAACTGTTTTTT
TRBJ2-7 | few | TRBV28 | TRBD2 | CASRDFPLSGSVDEQYF | TGTGCCAGCAGAGATTTCCCCCTGAGCGGGAGTGTGGATGAGCAGTACTTC
TRBJ2-7 | - | TRBV27 | - | CASSAPGGSYEQYF | TGTGCCAGCAGTGCACCCGGGGGCTCCTACGAGCAGTACTTC
TRBJ2-3 | - | TRBV27 | - | CASSFTVMGRGTDTQYF | TGTGCCAGCAGTTTCACAGTTATGGGTAGAGGCACAGATACGCAGTATTTT
TRBJ1-4 | - | TRBV5-6 | - | CASSITQRDTVNEKLFF | TGTGCCAGCAGCATTACACAACGGGACACGGTCAATGAAAAACTGTTTTTT
TRBJ2-7 | - | TRBV29-1 | - | CSVVTASYEQYF | TGCAGCGTTGTGACAGCCTCCTACGAGCAGTACTTC
TRBJ2-3 | - | TRBV5-4 | - | CARGDSTDTQYF | TGTGCCAGAGGGGATAGCACAGATACGCAGTATTTT
TRBJ1-2 | - | TRBV7-9 | TRBD1 | CASSPRDRPANYGYTF | TGTGCCAGCAGCCCCAGGGACAGGCCTGCTAACTATGGCTACACCTTC
TRBJ2-3 | - | TRBV28 | TRBD1 | CASRDRGNDTQYF | TGTGCCAGCAGGGACAGGGGAAATGATACGCAGTATTTT
TRBJ2-7 | - | TRBV7-2 | TRBD2 | CASSLTTSGFPGEQYF | TGTGCCAGCAGCCTGACGACTAGCGGGTTTCCAGGCGAGCAGTACTTC